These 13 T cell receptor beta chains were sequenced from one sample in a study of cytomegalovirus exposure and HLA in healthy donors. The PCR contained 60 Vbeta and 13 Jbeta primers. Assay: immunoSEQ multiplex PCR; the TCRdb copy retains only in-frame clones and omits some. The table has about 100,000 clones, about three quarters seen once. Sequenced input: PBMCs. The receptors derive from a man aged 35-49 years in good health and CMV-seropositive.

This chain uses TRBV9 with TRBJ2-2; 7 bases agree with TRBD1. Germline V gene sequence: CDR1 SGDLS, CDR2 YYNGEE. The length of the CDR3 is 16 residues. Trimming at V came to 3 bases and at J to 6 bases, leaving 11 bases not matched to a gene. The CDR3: CASSASGGRVSGELFF. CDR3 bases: TGTGCCAGCAGCGCCTCAGGGGGAAGGGTCTCCGGGGAGCTGTTTTTT.

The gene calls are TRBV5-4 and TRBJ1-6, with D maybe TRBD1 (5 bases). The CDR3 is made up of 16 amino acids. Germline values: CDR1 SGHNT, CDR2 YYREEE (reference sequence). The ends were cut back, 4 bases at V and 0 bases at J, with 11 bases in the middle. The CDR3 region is CASSRTSSSYNSPLHF. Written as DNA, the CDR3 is TGTGCCAGCAGCCGGACATCGAGCTCCTATAATTCACCCCTCCACTTT.

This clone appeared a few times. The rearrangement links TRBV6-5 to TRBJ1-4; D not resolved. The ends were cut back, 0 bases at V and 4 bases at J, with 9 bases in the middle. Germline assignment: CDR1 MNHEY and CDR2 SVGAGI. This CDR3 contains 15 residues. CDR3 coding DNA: TGTGCCAGCAGTTACTCGGGCCCCCTTAATGAAAAACTGTTTTTT. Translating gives CASSYSGPLNEKLFF.

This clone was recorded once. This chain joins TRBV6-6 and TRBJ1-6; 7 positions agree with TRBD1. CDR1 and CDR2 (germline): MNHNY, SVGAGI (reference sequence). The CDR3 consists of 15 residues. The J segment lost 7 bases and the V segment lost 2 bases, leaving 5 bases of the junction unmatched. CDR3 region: CASSYAGQRNSPLHF. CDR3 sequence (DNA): TGTGCCAGCAGTTACGCGGGACAGAGAAATTCACCCCTCCACTTT.

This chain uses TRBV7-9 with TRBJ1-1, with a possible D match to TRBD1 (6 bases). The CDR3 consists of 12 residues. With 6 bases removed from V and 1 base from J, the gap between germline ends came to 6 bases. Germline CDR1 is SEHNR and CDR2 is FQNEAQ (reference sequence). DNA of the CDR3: TGTGCCAGCAGGGACAGGAACACTGAAGCTTTCTTT. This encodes CASRDRNTEAFF.

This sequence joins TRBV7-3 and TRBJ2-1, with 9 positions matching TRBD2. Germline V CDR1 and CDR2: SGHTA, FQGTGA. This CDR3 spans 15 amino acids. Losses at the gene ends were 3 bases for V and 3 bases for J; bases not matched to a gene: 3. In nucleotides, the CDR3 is TGTGCCAGCAGCTTCTGGCGGGGGGGCTACAATGAGCAGTTCTTC. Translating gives CASSFWRGGYNEQFF.

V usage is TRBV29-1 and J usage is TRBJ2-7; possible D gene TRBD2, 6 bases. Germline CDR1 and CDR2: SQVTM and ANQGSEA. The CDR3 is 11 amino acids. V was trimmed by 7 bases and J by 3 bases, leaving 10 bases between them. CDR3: CSGAEGYEQYF. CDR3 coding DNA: TGCAGCGGTGCGGAGGGCTACGAGCAGTACTTC.

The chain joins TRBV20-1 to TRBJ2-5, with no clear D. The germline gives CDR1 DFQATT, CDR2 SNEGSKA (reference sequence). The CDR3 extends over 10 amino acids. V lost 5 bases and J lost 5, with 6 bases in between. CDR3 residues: CSAVQETQYF. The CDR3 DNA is TGCAGTGCTGTCCAGGAGACCCAGTACTTC.

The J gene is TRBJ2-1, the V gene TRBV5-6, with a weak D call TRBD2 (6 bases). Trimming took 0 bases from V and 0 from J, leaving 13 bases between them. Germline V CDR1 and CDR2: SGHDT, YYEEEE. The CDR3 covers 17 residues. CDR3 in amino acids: CASSLGWAGSSYNEQFF. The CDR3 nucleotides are TGTGCCAGCAGCTTGGGTTGGGCGGGGAGCTCCTACAATGAGCAGTTCTTC.

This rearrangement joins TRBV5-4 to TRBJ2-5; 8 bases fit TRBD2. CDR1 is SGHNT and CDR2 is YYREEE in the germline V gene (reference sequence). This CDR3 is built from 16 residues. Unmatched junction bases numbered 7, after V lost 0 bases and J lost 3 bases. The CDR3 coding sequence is TGTGCCAGCAGCTTGGTGGGTGCGGGGGGTAAAGAGACCCAGTACTTC. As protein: CASSLVGAGGKETQYF.

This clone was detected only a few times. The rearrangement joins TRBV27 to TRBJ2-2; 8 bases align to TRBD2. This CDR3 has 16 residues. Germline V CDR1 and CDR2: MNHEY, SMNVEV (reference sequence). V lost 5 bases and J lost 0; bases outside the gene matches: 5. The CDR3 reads CASSQQLAANTGELFF. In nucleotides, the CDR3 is TGTGCCAGCAGTCAACAACTAGCGGCGAACACCGGGGAGCTGTTTTTT.

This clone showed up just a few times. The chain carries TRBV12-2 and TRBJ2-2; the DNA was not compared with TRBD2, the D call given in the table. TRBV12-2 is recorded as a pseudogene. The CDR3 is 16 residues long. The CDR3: CASRLGLAGGVGELFF. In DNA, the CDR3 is TGTGCAAGTCGCTTAGGTCTAGCGGGGGGGGTCGGGGAGCTGTTTTTT.

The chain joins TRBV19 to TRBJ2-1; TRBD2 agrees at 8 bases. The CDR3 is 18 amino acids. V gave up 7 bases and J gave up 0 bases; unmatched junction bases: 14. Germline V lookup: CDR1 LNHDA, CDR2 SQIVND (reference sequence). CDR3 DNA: TGTGCCAGTACCTTAAACGGTCCGGGAGGGATCTCCTACAATGAGCAGTTCTTC. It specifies CASTLNGPGGISYNEQFF. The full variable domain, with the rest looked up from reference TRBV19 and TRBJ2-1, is DGGITQSPKYLFRKEGQNVTLSCEQNLNHDAMYWYRQDPGQGLRLIYYSQIVNDFQKGDIAEGYSVSREKKESFPLTVTSAQKNPTAFYLCASTLNGPGGISYNEQFFGPGTRLTVL.